This TCR beta chain is drawn from a study of blood T cell repertoires in COVID-19 (dated by TCRdb to the early 2020s). The study in broad terms: Samples from collaborators originated in the United States, Italy and Spain and spanned both the acute and convalescent phases of COVID-19. The material from the prospective study consisted of cDNA or gDNA derived from T cells, B-cell-depleted T cells, or PBMCs. The dataset comprised deeply sampled blood TCRbeta repertoires from subjects exposed to, actively infected with, or recovered from COVID-19. A freely available public database, intended as a resource for researchers studying the immune response to SARS-CoV-2, is where the repertoires were released. The samples were drawn from two sources: the first 160 participants of the ongoing ImmuneRACE study, and 1,200 or so subjects contributed by 6 global collaborators. Nearly every sample came with metadata listing a de-identified subject ID, COVID-19 status, age in years and sex. Where HLA class I and class II types were available, the types were taken from metadata supplied by the sample provider, not from assay-based typing.

The germline V gene specifies SGHAT as CDR1 and FQNNGV as CDR2. Trimming removed 4 bases from V and 8 bases from J; the gene matches leave 9 bases unexplained. Measured from the cysteine to the phenylalanine, the CDR3 is 15 residues long. Of the read, only the CDR3 DNA is kept; its 45 bases are in frame from base 1. Remarks on this clone: What this receptor recognizes is not known. No clone much larger than this one lies a single base away; base qualities are absent.

Study-wide conclusions, independent of this receptor: The quantity of clinical and demographic metadata differed by source and by participant and was supplied without curation.

TCRbeta CDR3 regions were amplified from genomic DNA using the immunoSEQ Assay, a bias-controlled multiplex PCR. As for the original processing: The number of nucleated cells in each sample was estimated from the amplification of reference gene primers within the assay. To quantify the absolute abundance of each unique TCRbeta CDR3 rearrangement, sequence reads were collapsed and filtered. Productive Simpson clonality was computed per sample as the square root of Simpson's diversity index over productive rearrangements. In its TCRdb copy, this immuneACCESS table keeps in-frame sequences only and misses some clones. Where compared with another copy, unresolved V genes explain less than half of these, and the others have no known cause. The V and J calls and clone size are taken from that table; D and trimming were inferred from the DNA. The table for this sample lists about 69,000 clones; around 90% of them were counted only once. The top ten hold 4.5% to 6% of the sample.

The collaborating institutions used their own protocols to collect whole blood in K2EDTA tubes. For TCRbeta analysis, collaborators shipped samples as frozen whole blood, isolated PBMCs, or DNA extracted from either of those sample types. The sample taken for sequencing was peripheral blood. The source of this sequence is a woman in her fifties or sixties with active COVID-19. The rearrangement combines TRBV11-2 with TRBJ1-4; TRBD1 aligns with 8 central bases. The CDR3 reads as follows: CASSSTGTGREKLFF. The DNA is as follows: TGTGCCAGCAGCTCGACCGGGACAGGCCGGGAAAAACTGTTTTTT.